The next 29 T cell receptor beta chains were all read from a single sample in a study of circulating and synovial CD4+ cells in juvenile arthritis. The data were produced by immunoSEQ multiplex PCR, yet TCRdb's version contains in-frame clones alone and is incomplete. The sample records some 33,000 clones, over 85% being singletons. Sequenced input: CD4+ T cells from blood. The source of these receptors is a human donor with juvenile idiopathic arthritis.

V and J are TRBV23-1 and TRBJ1-6; tentatively, D is TRBD1 (5 bases). TRBV23-1 falls under the ORF class, with uncertain function. This CDR3 spans 13 amino acids. The V gene lost 8 bases and the J gene lost 9 bases, with 14 bases spanning the gap. CDR3 in amino acids: CASPQGLVSPLHF. CDR3 bases: TGCGCCAGCCCCCAGGGCCTAGTTTCACCCCTCCACTTT.

This clone has only a few counts. The chain uses TRBV4-3 and TRBJ1-2; D remains ambiguous. The CDR3 has 16 residues. Germline V lookup: CDR1 LGHNA, CDR2 YSLEER. V dropped 0 bases and J dropped 3 bases, with 14 bases sitting between them. The CDR3 spells CASSQDVRQVYYGYTF. CDR3 in DNA: TGCGCCAGCAGCCAAGATGTTCGTCAGGTTTACTATGGCTACACCTTC.

This chain uses TRBV5-4 with TRBJ2-7, with TRBD1 matching over 7 bases. With 4 bases clipped from V and 3 bases from J, the junction kept 7 bases outside the gene matches. The CDR3 is 14 amino acids. Germline CDR1 reads SGHNT; CDR2 reads YYREEE (reference sequence). CDR3 in DNA: TGTGCCAGCAGCGAGGGAACAGGGGTCTACGAGCAGTACTTC. As protein: CASSEGTGVYEQYF.

This chain uses TRBV5-6 with TRBJ2-7, with 11 bases identical to TRBD1. The CDR3 extends over 14 amino acids. Germline CDR1 reads SGHDT; CDR2 reads YYEEEE. The trim removed 3 bases at V and 4 bases at J, leaving 3 bases unmatched. The CDR3 DNA is TGTGCCAGCAGCTGGACAGGGGGCACGTACGAGCAGTACTTC. Translating gives CASSWTGGTYEQYF.

This chain uses TRBV27 with TRBJ1-4; D is possibly TRBD1 (6 bases). This CDR3 is built from 15 residues. V shed 5 bases and J shed 8 bases, with 18 bases lying between them. Germline CDR1 reads MNHEY; CDR2 reads SMNVEV (reference sequence). The CDR3 spells CASSPFKGQGEKLFF. The CDR3 DNA reads TGTGCCAGCAGTCCTTTCAAGGGTCAGGGGGAAAAACTGTTTTTT. The whole variable domain, filled in from reference TRBV27 and TRBJ1-4, reads EAQVTQNPRYLITVTGKKLTVTCSQNMNHEYMSWYRQDPGLGLRQIYYSMNVEVTDKGDVPEGYKVSRKEKRNFPLILESPSPNQTSLYFCASSPFKGQGEKLFFGSGTQLSVL.

The chain couples TRBV5-1 to TRBJ1-6; D not resolved. V lost 0 bases and J lost 14, with 9 bases in between. The CDR3 length is 12 residues. From germline, CDR1 is SGHRS and CDR2 YFSETQ. CDR3 sequence reads: CASSLERGTLHF. CDR3 sequence (DNA): TGCGCCAGCAGCTTGGAGCGTGGAACCCTCCACTTT. Combining the CDR3 with reference TRBV5-1 and TRBJ1-6 gives the whole variable domain KAGVTQTPRYLIKTRGQQVTLSCSPISGHRSVSWYQQTPGQGLQFLFEYFSETQRNKGNFPGRFSGRQFSNSRSEMNVSTLELGDSALYLCASSLERGTLHFGNGTRLTVT.

The J gene is TRBJ2-7, the V gene TRBV5-1; TRBD1 is a possible D gene (5 bases). There are 14 residues in the CDR3. V was trimmed by 1 base and J by 5 bases, leaving 13 bases between them. Germline CDR1 is SGHRS and CDR2 is YFSETQ. This chain's CDR3 is CASSLNQGSHEQYF. DNA for the CDR3: TGCGCCAGCAGCTTGAATCAGGGTAGCCACGAGCAGTACTTC.

This chain uses TRBV5-1 with TRBJ1-2; tentative D call: TRBD1 (5 bases). CDR1 and CDR2 from the germline V gene are SGHRS and YFSETQ. Trimming took 5 bases from V and 6 from J, leaving 11 bases between them. This CDR3 is 12 amino acids long. The CDR3 nucleotides read TGCGCCAGCAGTCCGGGGGTAGATGGCTACACCTTC. It is translated as CASSPGVDGYTF.

This clone was found once. The chain links TRBV6-1 to TRBJ1-5, with TRBD1 matching over 7 bases. The CDR3 runs 14 residues. Germline V gives CDR1 MNHNS, CDR2 SASEGT. J was trimmed by 5 bases and V by 4 bases; bases with no gene match: 5. The CDR3: CASSGQGKDQPQHF. The CDR3 DNA sequence: TGTGCCAGCAGTGGACAGGGAAAGGATCAGCCCCAGCATTTT.

The genes are TRBV7-3 and TRBJ1-2, with D maybe TRBD1 (6 bases). The CDR3 runs 13 residues. Trimming removed 1 base from V and 5 bases from J, with 8 bases in between. From germline, CDR1 is SGHTA and CDR2 FQGTGA. The CDR3 loop is CASSLNGQYGYTF. The CDR3 DNA reads TGTGCCAGCAGCTTAAATGGACAGTATGGCTACACCTTC.

The chain links TRBV7-3 to TRBJ1-2; D gene ambiguous. V lost 5 bases and J 4 bases, leaving 14 bases between the germline ends. The CDR3 extends over 14 amino acids. The germline V gene has CDR1 SGHTA and CDR2 FQGTGA. The chain's CDR3 is CASSQDTLGYGYTF. The CDR3 nucleotides are TGTGCCAGCAGCCAAGACACCTTGGGCTATGGCTACACCTTC.

This chain joins TRBV5-4 and TRBJ2-5; 7 bases line up with TRBD1. Germline V gene lookup returns CDR1 SGHNT and CDR2 YYREEE (reference sequence). V lost 3 bases, J lost 3 bases, and 2 bases stayed unmatched. This CDR3 has 13 amino acids. The CDR3 DNA is TGTGCCAGCAGCTCCGACAGGGAAGAGACCCAGTACTTC. Translating gives CASSSDREETQYF. Combining the CDR3 with reference TRBV5-4 and TRBJ2-5 gives the whole variable domain ETGVTQSPTHLIKTRGQQVTLRCSSQSGHNTVSWYQQALGQGPQFIFQYYREEENGRGNFPPRFSGLQFPNYSSELNVNALELDDSALYLCASSSDREETQYFGPGTRLLVL.

The rearrangement joins TRBV15 to TRBJ1-4, with D perhaps TRBD1 (6 bases). V dropped 8 bases and J dropped 0 bases, with 13 bases sitting between them. Looked up from germline, CDR1 is LNHNV and CDR2 is YYDKDF (reference sequence). The CDR3 loop spans 15 amino acids. CDR3 region: CATHPGDATNEKLFF. The CDR3 DNA sequence: TGTGCCACCCATCCAGGGGATGCAACTAATGAAAAACTGTTTTTT. Variable domain in full (rest from reference TRBV15 and TRBJ1-4): DAMVIQNPRYQVTQFGKPVTLSCSQTLNHNVMYWYQQKSSQAPKLLFHYYDKDFNNEADTPDNFQSRRPNTSFCFLDIRSPGLGDTAMYLCATHPGDATNEKLFFGSGTQLSVL.

The chain recombines TRBV15 with TRBJ2-3; 7 bases are shared with TRBD1. Germline V gives CDR1 LNHNV, CDR2 YYDKDF (reference sequence). V lost 6 bases to trimming and J lost 4 bases; unmatched junction nucleotides: 7. The CDR3 loop spans 14 amino acids. The DNA of the CDR3 is TGTGCCACCAGGAGACAGGGAACGGCAGATACGCAGTATTTT. It translates to CATRRQGTADTQYF.

The rearrangement links TRBV10-2 to TRBJ2-5, with TRBD2 matching over 12 bases. The J segment lost 4 bases and the V segment lost 6 bases, leaving 21 bases of the junction unmatched. Germline CDR1 WSHSY, CDR2 SAAADI. The CDR3 contains 20 residues. CDR3 region: CASRGTWAAGLAGWGETQYF. CDR3 nucleotide sequence: TGCGCCAGCAGAGGCACTTGGGCGGCGGGACTAGCGGGTTGGGGAGAGACCCAGTACTTC.

The CDR3 loop reads CSASDNEQFF. The CDR3 nucleotides read TGCAGTGCTTCCGACAATGAGCAGTTCTTC. The chain is built from TRBV20-1 and TRBJ2-1; D unclear. CDR1 and CDR2 from the germline V gene are DFQATT and SNEGSKA (reference sequence). The CDR3 totals 10 residues. V was clipped by 5 bases and J by 5 bases, with 4 bases between them.

This clone was seen only once. CDR3 protein: CASSLVGGPTYEQYF. The CDR3 DNA reads as TGCGCCAGCAGCTTGGTTGGAGGGCCGACCTACGAGCAGTACTTC. The J gene is TRBJ2-7, the V gene TRBV5-1; weak D call: TRBD2 (6 bases). Per germline, CDR1 SGHRS and CDR2 YFSETQ. V was shortened by 0 bases and J by 2 bases, with 12 bases between the two germline ends. This CDR3 is built from 15 residues.

V and J are TRBV19 and TRBJ2-5; 9 bases align to TRBD2. The V gene's germline CDR1 is LNHDA and CDR2 SQIVND (reference sequence). CDR3 size: 15 residues. With V trimmed by 3 bases and J by 5 bases, 7 bases remained unmatched. The CDR3 here is CASSMQRGAGETQYF. The CDR3 DNA sequence: TGTGCCAGTAGTATGCAGCGGGGGGCGGGGGAGACCCAGTACTTC.

The genes are TRBV5-4 and TRBJ2-3; D is possibly TRBD1 (6 bases). CDR3 length: 15 amino acids. The germline V and J ends were trimmed by 4 bases and 5 bases, with 17 bases remaining between them. CDR1 is SGHNT and CDR2 is YYREEE in the germline V gene (reference sequence). The CDR3 loop is CASSRGTPPGDTQYF. The CDR3 nucleotides read TGTGCCAGCAGCAGGGGGACACCCCCGGGAGATACGCAGTATTTT.

The chain links TRBV7-3 to TRBJ2-1; 12 positions match TRBD1. After removal of 5 bases from V and 6 bases from J, the junction contained 2 bases not matched to a gene. The CDR3 is 14 amino acids. Looked up from germline, CDR1 is SGHTA and CDR2 is FQGTGA. Written as DNA, the CDR3 is TGTGCCAGCAGCCGGGACAGGGGGCCCAATGAGCAGTTCTTC. It encodes CASSRDRGPNEQFF.

In regard to this clone: One junction end does not reproduce the germline sequence, and a read error may be involved. Different DNA sequences within this sample yield the same CDR3. The gene calls are TRBV5-1 and TRBJ1-6; no clear D gene. CDR1 and CDR2 from the germline V gene are SGHRS and YFSETQ. This CDR3 has 15 amino acids. The CDR3 DNA follows: TGCGCCAGCAGCTTGGTCGGGGAAGGTAATTCCCCCCTCCACTTT. This translates into CASSLVGEGNSPLHF.

The chain has TRBV30 and TRBJ1-1, with TRBD1 matching over 8 bases. Germline CDR1 GTSNPN, CDR2 SVGIG (reference sequence). The CDR3 has 12 residues. The ends lost 8 bases at V and 0 bases at J; junction bases unmatched: 2. CDR3 protein: CAGQGMNTEAFF. Here the CDR3 DNA reads TGTGCCGGACAGGGTATGAACACTGAAGCTTTCTTT.

This sequence joins TRBV7-2 and TRBJ2-1, with D possibly TRBD1 on 5 matching bases. V lost 3 bases to trimming and J lost 10 bases, with 10 bases between them. The CDR3 consists of 12 residues. CDR1 SGHTA and CDR2 FQGNSA come from the germline V gene. The CDR3: CASSFRTGEQFF. CDR3 nucleotide sequence: TGTGCCAGCAGCTTCAGAACAGGAGAGCAGTTCTTC.

The V gene is TRBV9, the J gene TRBJ1-6; no definite D call. Looked up from germline, CDR1 is SGDLS and CDR2 is YYNGEE. The V end was cut by 0 bases, the J end by 7 bases, with 5 bases between. This CDR3 is 13 amino acids long. CDR3 residues: CASSVVSNSPLHF. The CDR3 nucleotides read TGTGCCAGCAGCGTAGTATCGAATTCACCCCTCCACTTT.

The V and J genes are TRBV5-4 and TRBJ1-3, with D perhaps matching TRBD1 (5 bases). This CDR3 has 14 amino acids. V lost 6 bases, J lost 4 bases, and 14 bases lay in between. Germline V gene lookup returns CDR1 SGHNT and CDR2 YYREEE (reference sequence). Here the CDR3 DNA reads TGTGCCAGCAACAACCAGGGAAGAGGAAACACCATATATTTT. Its translation is CASNNQGRGNTIYF.

V usage is TRBV4-3 and J usage is TRBJ1-1, with D unresolved. The CDR3 has 15 residues. Germline values: CDR1 LGHNA, CDR2 YSLEER. V was shortened by 1 base and J by 4 bases, with 13 bases between the two germline ends. For the CDR3, the DNA is TGCGCCAGCAGCCAAGTCTTGTCAGATTTCACTGAAGCTTTCTTT. It specifies CASSQVLSDFTEAFF.

The chain joins TRBV7-8 to TRBJ2-1; D gene ambiguous. CDR3 length equals 16 residues. The germline CDR1 and CDR2 sequences are SGHVS and FQNEAQ. Trimming pared 1 base from V and 6 bases from J, leaving 16 bases between. CDR3 amino acids: CASSLVAEPLVNEQFF. The CDR3 DNA reads as TGTGCCAGCAGCTTAGTCGCGGAGCCCCTGGTCAATGAGCAGTTCTTC.

This rearrangement joins TRBV19 to TRBJ1-1, with TRBD1 matching 8 bases. V dropped 3 bases and J dropped 0; count of bases not matched to a gene: 12. Looked up from germline, CDR1 is LNHDA and CDR2 is SQIVND (reference sequence). This CDR3 has 18 amino acids. CDR3 amino acids: CASSIQGARVIMNTEAFF. The CDR3 DNA reads as TGTGCCAGTAGTATCCAGGGGGCTCGGGTTATCATGAACACTGAAGCTTTCTTT.

In its sample, this clone was seen once. V usage is TRBV11-1 and J usage is TRBJ2-3; maybe TRBD2 (6 bases). Germline CDR1 reads SGHAT; CDR2 reads FQDESV (reference sequence). This CDR3 has 15 residues. The V gene lost 2 bases and the J gene lost 0 bases, with 9 bases spanning the gap. The CDR3 DNA is TGTGCCAGCAGCTTAACGGGACTGAGCACAGATACGCAGTATTTT. Residues: CASSLTGLSTDTQYF.